The rows below give T cell receptor beta chains drawn from one sample of a study of cytomegalovirus exposure and HLA in healthy donors. The data were produced by immunoSEQ multiplex PCR, yet TCRdb's version contains in-frame clones alone and is incomplete. The repertoire holds approximately 220,000 clones, with over 70% as singletons. Sequencing used PBMCs. The receptor source for this set is a woman aged 25 to 45 in good health and CMV-seropositive. CDR3s include the opening cysteine and the closing phenylalanine or tryptophan. A D gene is named only where the DNA matches it firmly. Clone sizes are given selectively: once, few, many, or a class where the clone is expanded.

>TRBJ2-1|NA|TRBV30|NA
CAWSVSGGYNEQFF
TGTGCCTGGAGTGTAAGTGGGGGATACAATGAGCAGTTCTTC
>TRBJ1-2|NA|TRBV4-3|NA
CASSQIGGPGYTF
TGCGCCAGCAGCCAAATCGGGGGGCCCGGCTACACCTTC
>TRBJ2-5|NA|TRBV5-6|NA
CASRLIRDLAGETQYF
TGTGCCAGCAGGTTAATTCGGGATCTCGCTGGAGAGACCCAGTACTTC
>TRBJ2-7|NA|TRBV2|TRBD2
CASSGGRTSYEQYF
TGTGCCAGCAGTGGCGGGAGGACCTCCTACGAGCAGTACTTC
>TRBJ2-1|NA|TRBV20-1|NA
CSARTNEQFF
TGCAGTGCTAGAACCAATGAGCAGTTCTTC
>TRBJ2-3|NA|TRBV30|NA
CAWTQGGQGDTQYF
TGTGCCTGGACCCAGGGCGGGCAGGGAGATACGCAGTATTTT
>TRBJ2-5|NA|TRBV9|TRBD1
CASSPWGQQETQYF
TGTGCCAGCAGCCCTTGGGGACAGCAAGAGACCCAGTACTTC
>TRBJ2-7|NA|TRBV18|NA
CASGRNDEQYF
TGTGCCAGCGGACGAAACGACGAGCAGTACTTC
>TRBJ1-2|NA|TRBV6-5|TRBD1
CASSYSVSRDRDGYTF
TGTGCCAGCAGTTACTCGGTGTCCCGGGACAGGGATGGCTACACCTTC
>TRBJ1-3|NA|TRBV18|TRBD1
CASSPPQGRTGNTIYF
TGTGCCAGCTCACCACCACAGGGGCGAACTGGAAACACCATATATTTT
>TRBJ2-7|NA|TRBV5-1|TRBD1
CASYRGYYEQYF
TGCGCCAGCTACAGGGGTTACTACGAGCAGTACTTC
>TRBJ2-7|NA|TRBV10-3|NA
CAISESSDSSYEQYF
TGTGCCATCAGTGAGTCGTCGGACAGTTCCTACGAGCAGTACTTC
>TRBJ2-7|once|TRBV7-2|NA
CASSWGLNEQYF
TGTGCCAGCAGCTGGGGACTTAACGAGCAGTACTTC
>TRBJ2-7|NA|TRBV11-2|TRBD2
CASSMGLARTYEQYF
TGTGCCAGCAGCATGGGACTAGCGCGTACCTACGAGCAGTACTTC
>TRBJ2-7|NA|TRBV15|NA
CATSRGGTGSYEQYF
TGTGCCACCAGCAGAGGGGGAACAGGTTCCTACGAGCAGTACTTC
>TRBJ2-7|NA|TRBV4-1|NA
CASSQTSTGSYEQYF
TGCGCCAGCAGCCAAACCTCGACTGGATCCTACGAGCAGTACTTC
>TRBJ2-7|NA|TRBV7-9|TRBD2
CASSARGGGPGLASYEQYF
TGTGCCAGCAGCGCTAGAGGGGGAGGACCGGGACTAGCATCCTACGAGCAGTACTTC
>TRBJ2-5|NA|TRBV7-9|NA
CASSLTKWAQYF
TGTGCCAGCAGCCTAACCAAATGGGCCCAGTACTTC
>TRBJ2-7|NA|TRBV4-1|TRBD1
CASSQGPHNRGLMSYEQYF
TGCGCCAGCAGCCAAGGTCCTCATAACAGGGGGCTTATGTCCTACGAGCAGTACTTC
>TRBJ1-2|NA|TRBV5-1|NA
CASSVGLELSYTF
TGCGCCAGCAGCGTGGGACTGGAACTTAGCTACACCTTC
>TRBJ2-7|NA|TRBV5-1|NA
CASSLGTVSYEQYF
TGCGCCAGCAGCCTGGGGACGGTCTCCTACGAGCAGTACTTC
>TRBJ2-3|NA|TRBV9|TRBD2
CASSVEWAGGSPDTQYF
TGTGCCAGCAGCGTAGAGTGGGCGGGAGGGTCGCCAGATACGCAGTATTTT
>TRBJ2-1|NA|TRBV18|TRBD2
CASSPWDSGRYSGEQFF
TGTGCCAGCTCACCATGGGATAGCGGGAGGTATTCGGGTGAGCAGTTCTTC
>TRBJ1-2|few|TRBV27|NA
CASSLVGTALNYGYTF
TGTGCCAGCAGTTTAGTTGGAACAGCACTCAACTATGGCTACACCTTC
>TRBJ2-5|once|TRBV29-1|NA
CSVESSTETQYF
TGCAGCGTTGAATCTAGTACGGAGACCCAGTACTTC
>TRBJ2-7|NA|TRBV27|NA
CASRTGGDYEQYF
TGTGCCAGCAGAACAGGGGGGGACTACGAGCAGTACTTC
>TRBJ2-7|NA|TRBV28|TRBD2
CASTRRAGGYKAYEQYF
TGTGCCAGCACCCGAAGAGCGGGAGGCTATAAAGCCTACGAGCAGTACTTC
>TRBJ2-1|NA|TRBV2|NA
CASSPRRGWNEQFF
TGTGCCAGCAGCCCTCGGAGGGGGTGGAATGAGCAGTTCTTC
>TRBJ1-4|NA|TRBV4-1|NA
CASSQNRIGALFF
TGCGCCAGCAGCCAAAACAGGATCGGGGCCCTGTTTTTT
>TRBJ1-2|once|TRBV6-6|TRBD1
CASSYQGQPFYGYTF
TGTGCCAGCAGTTACCAGGGACAGCCCTTCTATGGCTACACCTTC
>TRBJ1-5|NA|TRBV30|NA
CAWSFREGKPQHF
TGTGCCTGGAGTTTTCGGGAAGGCAAGCCCCAGCATTTT
>TRBJ1-1|NA|TRBV30|NA
CAWSGFPGTNTEAFF
TGTGCCTGGAGTGGGTTTCCAGGAACGAACACTGAAGCTTTCTTT
>TRBJ1-5|once|TRBV19|NA
CASSVSLGAYSNQPQHF
TGTGCCAGTAGTGTCTCGTTGGGAGCTTATAGCAATCAGCCCCAGCATTTT
>TRBJ2-1|NA|TRBV30|TRBD2
CAWTRRGLAGNEQFF
TGTGCCTGGACCCGAAGGGGACTAGCGGGAAATGAGCAGTTCTTC
>TRBJ2-2|NA|TRBV11-2|NA
CASSRVDRTGELFF
TGTGCCAGCAGCCGCGTCGACAGGACCGGGGAGCTGTTTTTT
>TRBJ2-1|NA|TRBV4-1|NA
CASSQLPPGSNEQFF
TGCGCCAGCAGCCAATTACCTCCAGGGAGTAATGAGCAGTTCTTC
>TRBJ2-7|NA|TRBV6-5|NA
CASSSAGTYAYEQYF
TGTGCCAGCAGTTCGGCCGGGACATATGCCTACGAGCAGTACTTC
>TRBJ1-5|few|TRBV16|NA
CASSQFRGNQPQHF
TGTGCCAGCAGCCAATTCAGGGGTAATCAGCCCCAGCATTTT
>TRBJ1-2|NA|TRBV7-9|NA
CASSLEGGYTF
TGTGCCAGCAGCTTAGAAGGTGGCTACACCTTC
>TRBJ2-5|NA|TRBV5-4|NA
CASSLGPGGETQYF
TGTGCCAGCAGCTTGGGCCCTGGCGGAGAGACCCAGTACTTC
>TRBJ2-1|NA|TRBV15|TRBD2
CATSTSGSRYNEQFF
TGTGCCACCAGCACAAGCGGGAGTAGGTACAATGAGCAGTTCTTC
>TRBJ1-1|NA|TRBV25-1|NA
CASSETDGLNTEAFF
TGTGCCAGCAGTGAAACGGACGGGCTGAACACTGAAGCTTTCTTT